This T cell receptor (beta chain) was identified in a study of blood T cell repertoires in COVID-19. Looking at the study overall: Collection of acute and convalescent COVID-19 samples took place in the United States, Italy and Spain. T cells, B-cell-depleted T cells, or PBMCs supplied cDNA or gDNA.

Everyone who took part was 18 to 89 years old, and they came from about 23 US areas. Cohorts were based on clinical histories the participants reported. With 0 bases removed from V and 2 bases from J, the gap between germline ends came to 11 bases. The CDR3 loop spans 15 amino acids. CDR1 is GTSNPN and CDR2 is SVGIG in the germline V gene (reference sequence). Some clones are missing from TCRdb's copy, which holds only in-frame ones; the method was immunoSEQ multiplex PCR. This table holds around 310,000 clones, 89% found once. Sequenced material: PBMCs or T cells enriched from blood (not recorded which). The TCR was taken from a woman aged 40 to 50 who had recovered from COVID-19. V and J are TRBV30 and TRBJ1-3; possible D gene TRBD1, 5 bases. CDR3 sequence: CAWSVTGGAGNTIYF. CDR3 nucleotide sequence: TGTGCCTGGAGTGTCACGGGAGGGGCTGGAAACACCATATATTTT.